The sequence of this T cell receptor beta chain was determined in a study of cytomegalovirus exposure and HLA in healthy donors. V was cut by 5 bases and J by 2 bases, with 15 bases left in between. The CDR3 contains 15 residues. Germline V gene sequence: CDR1 SGHTA, CDR2 FQGTGA. Comments on this clone: Its antigen is unknown.

60 Vbeta and 13 Jbeta primers were used in PCR. Data came from immunoSEQ multiplex PCR; TCRdb stores just in-frame clones and leaves some out. The data contain roughly 100,000 clones, 78% of them singletons. Findings of the study overall: TCR beta chains numbering some 160 were designated cytomegalovirus-associated. In terms of immune exposure information, only CMV serostatus was available.

This receptor was taken from a woman aged 40 to 55 in good health and CMV-seronegative. The chain combines TRBV7-3 with TRBJ2-5, with D possibly being TRBD2 (6 bases). The sample consisted of PBMCs. CDR3 loop: CASSPTEGKQETQYF. The CDR3, as DNA: TGTGCCAGCAGCCCCACGGAGGGAAAACAAGAGACCCAGTACTTC.